The 12 T cell receptor beta chains below all came from one sample that was sequenced in a study of T cell changes during pregnancy in multiple sclerosis. Using immunoSEQ multiplex PCR, the repertoire was profiled, and TCRdb retains in-frame clones only, with some absent. The sample has just under 50,000 clones; about 90% are singletons. The material sequenced was CD8+ T cells from peripheral blood mononuclear cells, taken after pregnancy. The origin of the receptors is a female donor with multiple sclerosis, enrolled in a pregnancy study.

This chain uses TRBV2 with TRBJ2-7; D is perhaps TRBD1 (6 bases). Trimming cost V 2 bases and J 7 bases, with 18 bases left between them. The germline CDR1 and CDR2 sequences are SNHLY and FYNNEI. The CDR3 has 15 amino acids. In nucleotides, the CDR3 is TGTGCCAGCAGTGAACCAGGACAGACCTTCGGGGAGCAGTACTTC. Residues: CASSEPGQTFGEQYF. The variable domain in full, completed from reference TRBV2 and TRBJ2-7, reads EPEVTQTPSHQVTQMGQEVILRCVPISNHLYFYWYRQILGQKVEFLVSFYNNEISEKSEIFDDQFSVERPDGSNFTLKIRSTKLEDSAMYFCASSEPGQTFGEQYFGPGTRLTVT.

The genes are TRBV6-1 and TRBJ1-1, with TRBD1 as a possible D gene (5 bases). With 7 bases removed from V and 3 bases from J, the gap between germline ends came to 12 bases. The CDR3 spans 13 residues. The germline gives CDR1 MNHNS, CDR2 SASEGT. The CDR3 is CASMRGLHTEAFF. The CDR3 DNA reads TGTGCCAGCATGAGGGGACTACACACTGAAGCTTTCTTT.

V and J are TRBV5-1 and TRBJ2-5, with 9 nucleotides matching TRBD1. V trimming: 3 bases; J trimming: 7 bases; junction bases outside the gene matches: 7. There are 14 residues in the CDR3. Germline V gene data show CDR1 as SGHRS and CDR2 as YFSETQ. CDR3: CASSSDRGGGTQYF. The DNA for the CDR3 is TGCGCCAGCAGCTCCGACAGGGGGGGAGGGACCCAGTACTTC.

J is TRBJ2-3 and V is TRBV7-9, with TRBD1 matching 9 bases. Germline V gene lookup returns CDR1 SEHNR and CDR2 FQNEAQ (reference sequence). The junction had 7 bases not matched to a gene; V was cut back by 5 bases and J by 1 base. The CDR3 spans 16 residues. The CDR3 nucleotides read TGTGCCAGCAGCGGAGACAGGGGGATCGGCACAGATACGCAGTATTTT. Residues: CASSGDRGIGTDTQYF.

The chain employs TRBV7-2 and TRBJ2-7; 9 bases map to TRBD2. Germline V gives CDR1 SGHTA, CDR2 FQGNSA. CDR3 length: 15 amino acids. Trimming removed 5 bases from V and 3 bases from J; junction bases left unmatched: 8. This chain's CDR3 is CASSPAGGGGYEQYF. The CDR3 bases are TGTGCCAGCAGCCCAGCGGGCGGGGGGGGCTACGAGCAGTACTTC.

V and J are TRBV7-6 and TRBJ2-1; 9 nucleotides agree with TRBD1. Germline assignment: CDR1 SGHVS and CDR2 FNYEAQ. After removal of 4 bases from V and 6 bases from J, the junction contained 10 bases not matched to a gene. CDR3 size: 16 residues. The CDR3 region has the DNA TGTGCCAGCAGCTACCCCGGACAGGGGATGGCCAATGAGCAGTTCTTC. This codes for CASSYPGQGMANEQFF.

The CDR3 is CASIPNHPGLEESGANVLTF. CDR3 bases: TGTGCCAGCATTCCTAATCACCCGGGACTGGAAGAATCTGGGGCCAACGTCCTGACTTTC. The chain has TRBV2 and TRBJ2-6; tentative D call: TRBD2 (6 bases). The germline CDR1 and CDR2 sequences are SNHLY and FYNNEI. Trimming shortened V by 7 bases and J by 1 base, and 26 bases separated the two germline ends. The CDR3 covers 20 residues.

The chain links TRBV7-9 to TRBJ2-7, with 9 bases lining up with TRBD1. The CDR3 extends over 14 amino acids. The germline CDR1 and CDR2 sequences are SEHNR and FQNEAQ (reference sequence). J was trimmed by 2 bases and V by 5 bases; bases with no gene match: 4. CDR3 sequence: CASSPGQGPYEQYF. CDR3 DNA: TGTGCCAGCAGCCCGGGACAGGGACCCTACGAGCAGTACTTC.

The chain recombines TRBV7-9 with TRBJ2-3, with 15 bases lining up with TRBD2. The CDR3 runs to 17 residues. Germline V lookup: CDR1 SEHNR, CDR2 FQNEAQ (reference sequence). V trimming: 11 bases; J trimming: 5 bases; junction bases outside the gene matches: 14. The CDR3 here is CAGRGWTSGGALDTQYF. In nucleotides, the CDR3 is TGTGCCGGCCGCGGATGGACTAGCGGGGGGGCTTTAGATACGCAGTATTTT.

The J gene is TRBJ2-5, the V gene TRBV6-1, with D tentatively TRBD2 (6 bases). CDR3 length: 13 residues. The germline V and J ends were trimmed by 6 bases and 4 bases, with 12 bases remaining between them. Germline assignment: CDR1 MNHNS and CDR2 SASEGT. The CDR3 DNA reads as TGTGCCAGCAGGCAACTAGCTGTAGAGACCCAGTACTTC. It yields the protein CASRQLAVETQYF.

The rearrangement links TRBV9 to TRBJ2-1, with 10 bases that match TRBD2. V trimming: 1 base; J trimming: 9 bases; junction bases outside the gene matches: 19. Germline-derived CDR1 and CDR2 are SGDLS and YYNGEE. The CDR3 has 19 amino acids. CDR3 nucleotides: TGTGCCAGCAGCGTATCCCCCAGTAGTGGGACTAGCGTTAACCTTGAGCAGTTCTTC. Translated: CASSVSPSSGTSVNLEQFF.

V and J are TRBV27 and TRBJ2-5; TRBD1 is a possible D gene (5 bases). CDR3 length: 15 amino acids. V lost 6 bases and J 5 bases, leaving 19 bases between the germline ends. The germline CDR1 and CDR2 sequences are MNHEY and SMNVEV (reference sequence). CDR3 nucleotides: TGTGCCAGCAGACGGACCGCCTGGGGCTTGGAGACCCAGTACTTC. This translates into CASRRTAWGLETQYF.